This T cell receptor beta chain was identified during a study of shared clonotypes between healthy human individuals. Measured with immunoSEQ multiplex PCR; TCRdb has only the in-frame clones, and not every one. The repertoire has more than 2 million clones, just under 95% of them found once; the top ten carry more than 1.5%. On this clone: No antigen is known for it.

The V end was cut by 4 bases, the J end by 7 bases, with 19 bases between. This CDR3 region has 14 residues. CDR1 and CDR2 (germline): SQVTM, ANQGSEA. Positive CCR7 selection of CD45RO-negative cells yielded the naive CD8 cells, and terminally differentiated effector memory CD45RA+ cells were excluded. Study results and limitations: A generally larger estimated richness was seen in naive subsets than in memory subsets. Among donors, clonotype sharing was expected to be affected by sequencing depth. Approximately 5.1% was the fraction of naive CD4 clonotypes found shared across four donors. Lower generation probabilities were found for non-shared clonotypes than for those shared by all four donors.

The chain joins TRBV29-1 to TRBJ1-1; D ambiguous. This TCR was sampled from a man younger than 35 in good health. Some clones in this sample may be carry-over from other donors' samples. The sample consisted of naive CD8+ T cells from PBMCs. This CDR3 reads CSVVSARTEGEAFF. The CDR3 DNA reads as TGCAGCGTTGTCTCGGCCCGGACGGAGGGTGAAGCTTTCTTT.